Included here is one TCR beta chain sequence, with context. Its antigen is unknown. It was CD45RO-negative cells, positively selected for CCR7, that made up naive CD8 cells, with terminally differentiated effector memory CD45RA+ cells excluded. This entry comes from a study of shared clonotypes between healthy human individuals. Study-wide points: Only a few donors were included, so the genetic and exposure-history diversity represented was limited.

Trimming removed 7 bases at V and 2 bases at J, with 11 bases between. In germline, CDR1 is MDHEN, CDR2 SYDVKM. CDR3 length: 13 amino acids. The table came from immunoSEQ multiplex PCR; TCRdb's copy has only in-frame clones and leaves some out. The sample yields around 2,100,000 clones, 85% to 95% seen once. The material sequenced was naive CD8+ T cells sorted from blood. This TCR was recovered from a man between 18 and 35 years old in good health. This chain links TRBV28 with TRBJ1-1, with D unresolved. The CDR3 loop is CASTWEGNTEAFF. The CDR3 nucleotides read TGTGCCAGCACTTGGGAGGGAAACACTGAAGCTTTCTTT.